Listed here are 29 T cell receptor beta chains from one sample, sequenced in a study of T cell changes during pregnancy in multiple sclerosis. Clones were read by immunoSEQ multiplex PCR, and TCRdb kept only the in-frame ones, dropping some. In the table there are about 32,000 clones, approximately 89% of which are singletons. The material sequenced was CD8+ T cells from peripheral blood mononuclear cells, taken in the first trimester of pregnancy. The receptors stem from a female donor with multiple sclerosis, enrolled in a pregnancy study.

The V and J genes are TRBV27 and TRBJ1-2, with D tentatively TRBD1 (6 bases). Deletions cut 5 bases from V and 8 bases from J, with 18 bases between. Germline assignment: CDR1 MNHEY and CDR2 SMNVEV (reference sequence). The CDR3 contains 14 residues. The chain's CDR3 is CASSPFRQAVGYTF. The CDR3 bases are TGTGCCAGCAGTCCTTTTCGACAGGCGGTGGGCTACACCTTC.

This chain links TRBV19 with TRBJ1-5; no clear D gene. Germline CDR1 reads LNHDA; CDR2 reads SQIVND (reference sequence). Trimming took off 9 bases at V and 7 bases at J, with 13 bases between the two ends. CDR3 length: 12 amino acids. Here the CDR3 DNA reads TGTGCCAGCGACTATGGGAGCCAGCCCCAGCATTTT. Amino acid sequence: CASDYGSQPQHF.

This chain links TRBV21-1 with TRBJ2-5; the table names TRBD2, a call not compared with the DNA. TRBV21-1 is listed as a pseudogene. The CDR3 is 12 amino acids. Here the CDR3 DNA reads TGTGCCAGCAGCCCCCCCACCGGGATTGGTTACTTC. It is translated as CASSPPTGIGYF.

The chain uses TRBV18 and TRBJ2-1; D possibly corresponds to TRBD2 (5 bases). Trimming shortened V by 6 bases and J by 5 bases, and 14 bases separated the two germline ends. CDR1 is KGHSH and CDR2 is LQKENI in the germline V gene. This CDR3 has 14 residues. CDR3 sequence reads: CASSTRDSDNEQFF. The CDR3 region has the DNA TGTGCCAGCTCGACCCGGGATAGCGACAATGAGCAGTTCTTC. The full variable domain, with the rest looked up from reference TRBV18 and TRBJ2-1, is NAGVMQNPRHLVRRRGQEARLRCSPMKGHSHVYWYRQLPEEGLKFMVYLQKENIIDESGMPKERFSAEFPKEGPSILRIQQVVRGDSAAYFCASSTRDSDNEQFFGPGTRLTVL.

The rearrangement joins TRBV7-9 to TRBJ2-7, with D possibly matching TRBD1 (5 bases). Trimming shortened V by 3 bases and J by 0 bases, and 12 bases separated the two germline ends. This CDR3 region has 15 residues. CDR1 and CDR2 from the germline V gene are SEHNR and FQNEAQ (reference sequence). CDR3 residues: CASSLTASSSYEQYF. CDR3 sequence (DNA): TGTGCCAGCAGCTTGACAGCCTCATCCTCCTACGAGCAGTACTTC. Full variable domain (missing parts from reference TRBV7-9 and TRBJ2-7): DTGVSQNPRHKITKRGQNVTFRCDPISEHNRLYWYRQTLGQGPEFLTYFQNEAQLEKSRLLSDRFSAERPKGSFSTLEIQRTEQGDSAMYLCASSLTASSSYEQYFGPGTRLTVT.

J is TRBJ2-7 and V is TRBV5-4; the D gene is possibly TRBD2 (5 bases). In germline, CDR1 is SGHNT, CDR2 YYREEE (reference sequence). V lost 0 bases to trimming and J lost 1 base, with 11 bases between them. The CDR3 is 15 residues long. CDR3 in DNA: TGTGCCAGCAGCTTGGATGGCGGAGGATCCTACGAGCAGTACTTC. It codes for CASSLDGGGSYEQYF. The full variable domain, completed using reference TRBV5-4 and TRBJ2-7, is ETGVTQSPTHLIKTRGQQVTLRCSSQSGHNTVSWYQQALGQGPQFIFQYYREEENGRGNFPPRFSGLQFPNYSSELNVNALELDDSALYLCASSLDGGGSYEQYFGPGTRLTVT.

The rearrangement joins TRBV27 to TRBJ2-7; 11 bases agree with TRBD1. CDR1 is MNHEY and CDR2 is SMNVEV in the germline V gene (reference sequence). V lost 5 bases to trimming and J lost 7 bases; unmatched junction nucleotides: 7. The CDR3 extends over 14 amino acids. CDR3 in DNA: TGTGCCAGCAGTCCGGGGACAGGGGGGCGAGAGCAGTACTTC. As protein: CASSPGTGGREQYF.

V and J are TRBV5-1 and TRBJ2-3, with D perhaps TRBD2 (5 bases). V gave up 2 bases and J gave up 1 base, with 8 bases separating them. This CDR3 has 14 residues. Germline CDR1 SGHRS, CDR2 YFSETQ. DNA of the CDR3: TGCGCCAGCAGCTTTCAGAGGGGCACAGATACGCAGTATTTT. It codes for CASSFQRGTDTQYF.

V usage is TRBV11-2 and J usage is TRBJ2-7, with 8 bases matching TRBD2. The germline V gene encodes CDR1 SGHAT and CDR2 FQNNGV. Trimming removed 5 bases from V and 2 bases from J; junction bases left unmatched: 14. The CDR3 covers 17 residues. The CDR3 DNA follows: TGTGCCAGCAGCGGGGGGACGGGAGGGTTTGACGCCTACGAGCAGTACTTC. It codes for CASSGGTGGFDAYEQYF.

V is TRBV25-1 and J is TRBJ1-1; no definite D call. The CDR3 has 16 amino acids. V gave up 4 bases and J gave up 4 bases, with 19 bases separating them. Germline CDR1 is MGHDK and CDR2 is SYGVNS. This CDR3 reads CASSGQKTLEPTEAFF. The CDR3 DNA reads TGTGCCAGCAGTGGACAAAAAACTTTAGAGCCCACTGAAGCTTTCTTT.

The rearrangement joins TRBV6-4 to TRBJ2-1; TRBD1 matches at 8 bases. The CDR3 spans 16 residues. Germline trimming cut 0 bases from V and 6 bases from J; bases unmatched to any gene: 7. The germline V gene encodes CDR1 MRHNA and CDR2 SNTAGT. CDR3 sequence reads: CASSDSSVTGVNEQFF. In DNA, the CDR3 is TGTGCCAGCAGTGACTCGAGTGTGACAGGGGTCAATGAGCAGTTCTTC.

This clone was observed a few times. This rearrangement joins TRBV6-5 to TRBJ1-4, with a tentative D call TRBD1 (5 bases). Germline values: CDR1 MNHEY, CDR2 SVGAGI. V was shortened by 5 bases and J by 8 bases, with 12 bases between the two germline ends. The CDR3 sequence is 13 residues long. The CDR3 is CASSNPWGEKLFF. CDR3 in DNA: TGTGCCAGCAGTAATCCGTGGGGCGAAAAACTGTTTTTT.

The chain carries TRBV6-4 and TRBJ2-3; TRBD2 agrees at 7 bases. This CDR3 is built from 16 residues. Germline values: CDR1 MRHNA, CDR2 SNTAGT. With V trimmed by 4 bases and J by 2 bases, 9 bases remained unmatched. CDR3 amino acids: CASSASPGLFTDTQYF. CDR3 sequence (DNA): TGTGCCAGCAGTGCCTCCCCGGGACTATTCACAGATACGCAGTATTTT.

The chain recombines TRBV27 with TRBJ1-2; 9 nucleotides match TRBD1. CDR3 length: 14 amino acids. CDR1 and CDR2 (germline): MNHEY, SMNVEV (reference sequence). Trimming removed 6 bases from V and 4 bases from J; junction bases left unmatched: 6. CDR3 amino acids: CASRLQGAAYGYTF. Here the CDR3 DNA reads TGTGCCAGCAGGTTACAGGGGGCCGCCTATGGCTACACCTTC.

The chain links TRBV15 to TRBJ2-1, with a weak D call TRBD1 (6 bases). The CDR3 covers 13 residues. Trimming shortened V by 8 bases and J by 5 bases, and 13 bases separated the two germline ends. Germline V CDR1 and CDR2: LNHNV, YYDKDF (reference sequence). The CDR3 nucleotides are TGTGCCACCGGACAGCGAACTAACAATGAGCAGTTCTTC. Translated, it gives CATGQRTNNEQFF. Using reference TRBV15 and TRBJ2-1 for the parts outside the CDR3, the full variable domain is DAMVIQNPRYQVTQFGKPVTLSCSQTLNHNVMYWYQQKSSQAPKLLFHYYDKDFNNEADTPDNFQSRRPNTSFCFLDIRSPGLGDTAMYLCATGQRTNNEQFFGPGTRLTVL.

The gene calls are TRBV2 and TRBJ2-5, with TRBD2 matching 10 bases. Germline loops: CDR1 SNHLY, CDR2 FYNNEI. This CDR3 contains 13 residues. After removal of 9 bases from V and 3 bases from J, the junction contained 4 bases not matched to a gene. As DNA, the CDR3 is TGTGCCAGTTCACTAGCGGGAAAAGAGACCCAGTACTTC. Its translation: CASSLAGKETQYF.

The chain joins TRBV7-7 to TRBJ2-1; 8 bases align to TRBD2. CDR3 length equals 15 residues. V was clipped by 1 base and J by 2 bases; unmatched bases: 1. Germline V gene sequence: CDR1 SSHAT, CDR2 FNYEAQ (reference sequence). CDR3 loop: CASSLGTSPYNEQFF. The CDR3 nucleotides are TGTGCCAGCAGCTTAGGGACTAGCCCCTACAATGAGCAGTTCTTC.

The V gene is TRBV6-6, the J gene TRBJ2-2; TRBD1 is a possible D gene (5 bases). V lost 6 bases, J lost 4 bases, and 9 bases lay in between. Germline CDR1 is MNHNY and CDR2 is SVGAGI (reference sequence). This CDR3 contains 13 residues. The CDR3 bases are TGTGCCAGCAGGGGGCATCCCACCGGGGAGCTGTTTTTT. Protein sequence: CASRGHPTGELFF.

V gene TRBV30 combines with J gene TRBJ2-5; weak D call: TRBD1 (5 bases). Germline loops: CDR1 GTSNPN, CDR2 SVGIG (reference sequence). V gave up 5 bases and J gave up 5 bases, with 9 bases separating them. The CDR3 covers 11 residues. CDR3 nucleotide sequence: TGTGCCTGGGCTCCAGGGGAGACCCAGTACTTC. This encodes CAWAPGETQYF.

In this sample, this clone turned up once. The chain is built from TRBV25-1 and TRBJ1-1; 9 nucleotides line up with TRBD1. In germline, CDR1 is MGHDK, CDR2 SYGVNS. V lost 5 bases and J lost 2; bases outside the gene matches: 0. This CDR3 region has 13 residues. This CDR3 reads CASSTGGNTEAFF. CDR3 DNA sequence: TGTGCCAGCAGTACAGGGGGCAACACTGAAGCTTTCTTT.

The gene calls are TRBV19 and TRBJ1-1; TRBD1 might be the D (6 bases). The germline V and J ends were trimmed by 8 bases and 3 bases, with 16 bases remaining between them. This CDR3 region has 14 residues. The germline V gene has CDR1 LNHDA and CDR2 SQIVND (reference sequence). CDR3 DNA: TGTGCCAGTGGATACAGGGCGGTTGACACTGAAGCTTTCTTT. This encodes CASGYRAVDTEAFF.

V is TRBV4-1 and J is TRBJ2-3; the match to TRBD2 covers 12 bases. CDR3 length: 15 residues. CDR1 and CDR2 from the germline V gene are MGHRA and YSYEKL. Trimming removed 2 bases from V and 4 bases from J; junction bases left unmatched: 1. CDR3 nucleotide sequence: TGCGCCAGCAGCCAACTAGCGGGAGGGCCAGATACGCAGTATTTT. Translating gives CASSQLAGGPDTQYF.

For the CDR3, the DNA is TGTGCCAGCAGTGACCCCCCTTTAGCCCAGCATTTT. This codes for CASSDPPLAQHF. The gene calls are TRBV2 and TRBJ1-5; D remains unclear. This CDR3 is 12 amino acids long. The germline CDR1 and CDR2 sequences are SNHLY and FYNNEI. Trimming cost V 3 bases and J 11 bases, with 11 bases left between them.

This clone is deemed medium-sized (0.01 to 0.1%). V usage is TRBV6-4 and J usage is TRBJ2-1, with 8 bases aligning to TRBD1. The CDR3 has 15 amino acids. The germline CDR1 and CDR2 sequences are MRHNA and SNTAGT. After removal of 5 bases from V and 6 bases from J, the junction contained 9 bases not matched to a gene. The CDR3 DNA follows: TGTGCCAGCAGTTTCGGACAGGGAGCCGGCAATGAGCAGTTCTTC. Residues: CASSFGQGAGNEQFF.

The chain couples TRBV5-6 to TRBJ2-7; D is possibly TRBD2 (5 bases). Trimming shortened V by 1 base and J by 5 bases, and 7 bases separated the two germline ends. The CDR3 consists of 12 residues. Germline V gene lookup returns CDR1 SGHDT and CDR2 YYEEEE. CDR3 sequence reads: CASSLLRDEQYF. The CDR3 DNA is TGTGCCAGCAGCTTGCTGAGGGACGAGCAGTACTTC.

V and J are TRBV19 and TRBJ1-1; D gene unclear. The ends were cut back, 4 bases at V and 7 bases at J, with 7 bases in the middle. This CDR3 contains 11 residues. Germline values: CDR1 LNHDA, CDR2 SQIVND (reference sequence). CDR3 sequence: CASSTGFEAFF. The CDR3 DNA follows: TGTGCCAGTAGTACCGGTTTTGAAGCTTTCTTT. The full variable domain, rest sourced from reference TRBV19 and TRBJ1-1, is DGGITQSPKYLFRKEGQNVTLSCEQNLNHDAMYWYRQDPGQGLRLIYYSQIVNDFQKGDIAEGYSVSREKKESFPLTVTSAQKNPTAFYLCASSTGFEAFFGQGTRLTVV.

This chain links TRBV4-1 with TRBJ2-3; 13 positions match TRBD2. The germline V gene encodes CDR1 MGHRA and CDR2 YSYEKL. The CDR3 runs 18 residues. Losses at the gene ends were 4 bases for V and 4 bases for J; bases not matched to a gene: 11. The CDR3, as DNA: TGCGCCAGCAGCCCCCCGACTAGCGGGAGGAGGAGTGCAGATACGCAGTATTTT. Protein sequence: CASSPPTSGRRSADTQYF.

V usage is TRBV9 and J usage is TRBJ2-3; 12 nucleotides match TRBD2. This CDR3 spans 18 amino acids. The germline CDR1 and CDR2 sequences are SGDLS and YYNGEE. V shed 3 bases, J shed 0 bases, and the junction held 8 bases outside the gene matches. Here the CDR3 DNA reads TGTGCCAGCAGCGCGCGCGGACTAGCGGGATCTAGCACAGATACGCAGTATTTT. Amino acid sequence: CASSARGLAGSSTDTQYF.

The rearrangement joins TRBV29-1 to TRBJ1-2, with TRBD1 matching 10 bases. Germline V gene data show CDR1 as SQVTM and CDR2 as ANQGSEA. The CDR3 runs to 14 residues. V was clipped by 3 bases and J by 5 bases; unmatched bases: 6. The CDR3 spells CSVDGDRGDYGYTF. CDR3 nucleotide sequence: TGCAGCGTTGATGGGGACAGGGGAGATTATGGCTACACCTTC.